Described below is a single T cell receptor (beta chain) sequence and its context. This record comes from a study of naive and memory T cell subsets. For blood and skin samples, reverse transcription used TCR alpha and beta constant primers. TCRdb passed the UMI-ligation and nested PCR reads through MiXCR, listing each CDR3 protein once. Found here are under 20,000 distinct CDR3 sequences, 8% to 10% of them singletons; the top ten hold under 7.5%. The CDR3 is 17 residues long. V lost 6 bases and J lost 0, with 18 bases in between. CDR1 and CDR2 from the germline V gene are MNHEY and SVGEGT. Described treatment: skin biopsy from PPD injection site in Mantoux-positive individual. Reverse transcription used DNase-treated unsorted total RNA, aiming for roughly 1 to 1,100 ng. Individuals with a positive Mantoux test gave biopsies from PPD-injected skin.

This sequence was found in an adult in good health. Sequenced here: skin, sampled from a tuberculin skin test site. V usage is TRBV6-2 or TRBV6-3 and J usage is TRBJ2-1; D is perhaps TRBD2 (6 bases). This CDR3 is CASRFTRRGYSYNEQFF. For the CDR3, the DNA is TGTGCCAGCAGATTCACTAGGAGGGGATACTCCTACAATGAGCAGTTCTTC.